One and the same sample provided the 32 T cell receptor beta chains below, sequenced in a study of T-cell memory formation after mild COVID-19. Using its own MiXCR run on the 5' RACE reads, TCRdb lists one record per CDR3 protein. There are about 150,000 distinct CDR3 sequences in the sample; almost 25% occur only once, and approximately 25% lies in the top ten. The specimen was PBMCs or a T cell subset sorted from them (not recorded which). The source of these receptors is an adult woman who had mild COVID-19 (a few samples of this study predate the infection). Cell type and time point are not known.

This clonotype came up a few times. V and J are TRBV27 and TRBJ1-5; D perhaps matches TRBD1 (5 bases). V lost 4 bases to trimming and J lost 2 bases, with 12 bases between them. This CDR3 comprises 15 residues. Germline CDR1 MNHEY, CDR2 SMNVEV (reference sequence). The CDR3 sequence is CASSSMLGGNQPQHF. CDR3 in DNA: TGTGCCAGCAGTTCGATGCTGGGGGGCAATCAGCCCCAGCATTTT.

This clonotype was observed a few times. The chain has TRBV19 and TRBJ2-7; 8 bases match TRBD2. The J segment lost 1 base and the V segment lost 5 bases, leaving 10 bases of the junction unmatched. Looked up from germline, CDR1 is LNHDA and CDR2 is SQIVND (reference sequence). This CDR3 is 16 amino acids long. The CDR3 spells CASSSSSGDLSYEQYF. CDR3 DNA sequence: TGTGCCAGTAGTTCGAGTAGCGGGGACCTTTCCTACGAGCAGTACTTC.

The chain links TRBV5-1 to TRBJ2-1, with TRBD2 identical over 12 bases. The CDR3 has 16 amino acids. Germline values: CDR1 SGHRS, CDR2 YFSETQ. J gave up 10 bases and V 2 bases, and 10 bases lay outside the gene matches. This CDR3 reads CASSLELAGGPQEQFF. CDR3 nucleotides: TGCGCCAGCAGCTTAGAACTAGCGGGGGGTCCACAGGAGCAGTTCTTC. The full variable domain, its missing parts supplied by reference TRBV5-1 and TRBJ2-1, is KAGVTQTPRYLIKTRGQQVTLSCSPISGHRSVSWYQQTPGQGLQFLFEYFSETQRNKGNFPGRFSGRQFSNSRSEMNVSTLELGDSALYLCASSLELAGGPQEQFFGPGTRLTVL.

The chain is built from TRBV5-1 and TRBJ2-7; 10 positions match TRBD2. The junction had 8 bases not matched to a gene; V was cut back by 0 bases and J by 5 bases. Germline CDR1 is SGHRS and CDR2 is YFSETQ. This CDR3 contains 16 residues. The CDR3 spells CASSLGQGLARDEQYF. The DNA of the CDR3 is TGCGCCAGCAGCTTGGGGCAGGGACTAGCGCGGGACGAGCAGTACTTC. The full variable domain, its missing parts supplied by reference TRBV5-1 and TRBJ2-7, is KAGVTQTPRYLIKTRGQQVTLSCSPISGHRSVSWYQQTPGQGLQFLFEYFSETQRNKGNFPGRFSGRQFSNSRSEMNVSTLELGDSALYLCASSLGQGLARDEQYFGPGTRLTVT.

V and J are TRBV29-1 and TRBJ2-1, with 10 bases that match TRBD2. The CDR3 totals 14 residues. In germline, CDR1 is SQVTM, CDR2 ANQGSEA. J was trimmed by 2 bases and V by 6 bases; bases with no gene match: 4. The DNA for the CDR3 is TGCAGCGTGCGAAGCGGGGGGGCCTACAATGAGCAGTTCTTC. It codes for CSVRSGGAYNEQFF.

The V call is TRBV7-8, the J call TRBJ2-2; 10 nucleotides line up with TRBD2. The V and J ends lost 4 bases and 6 bases, in that order; junction bases with no gene match: 8. Germline V gives CDR1 SGHVS, CDR2 FQNEAQ. This CDR3 spans 16 amino acids. For the CDR3, the DNA is TGTGCCAGCAGCTCTACTAGCGGGGCAACACCCGGGGAGCTGTTTTTT. Amino acid sequence: CASSSTSGATPGELFF.

V and J are TRBV15 and TRBJ2-7; D unclear. CDR3 length: 13 residues. V lost 8 bases and J 1 base, leaving 12 bases between the germline ends. Germline CDR1 LNHNV, CDR2 YYDKDF (reference sequence). The DNA of the CDR3 is TGTGCCACCTCCGTTTCGCGTTCCTACGAGCAGTACTTC. Protein sequence: CATSVSRSYEQYF.

This clonotype is deemed medium-sized. The chain is built from TRBV18 and TRBJ1-1; D remains ambiguous. The germline V gene encodes CDR1 KGHSH and CDR2 LQKENI. This CDR3 is built from 14 residues. Trimming took 2 bases from V and 4 from J, leaving 11 bases between them. Here the CDR3 reads CASSPSPALTEAFF. Here the CDR3 DNA reads TGTGCCAGCTCACCATCCCCTGCCCTCACTGAAGCTTTCTTT.

The chain employs TRBV4-3 and TRBJ2-1, with D perhaps matching TRBD2 (6 bases). V was cut by 4 bases and J by 10 bases, with 17 bases left in between. The CDR3 runs 14 residues. Per the germline V gene, CDR1 is LGHNA and CDR2 is YSLEER. In DNA form, the CDR3 reads TGCGCCAGCAGCCGGTACGGGACTTCACGGGAGCAGTTCTTC. Translation: CASSRYGTSREQFF.

There are a few counts of this clonotype. The rearrangement uses TRBV5-1 and TRBJ1-4; 8 nucleotides line up with TRBD1. The CDR3 spans 16 residues. The germline V gene encodes CDR1 SGHRS and CDR2 YFSETQ. J gave up 5 bases and V 0 bases, and 6 bases lay outside the gene matches. The CDR3 DNA reads as TGCGCCAGCAGCTTGGACACAGGGGGTCTAAATGAAAAACTGTTTTTT. This codes for CASSLDTGGLNEKLFF.

This clonotype was seen more than once but under ten times. The rearrangement joins TRBV3-1 to TRBJ2-3, with D perhaps given as TRBD1 or TRBD2 (6 bases each). Germline V CDR1 and CDR2: LGHDT, YNNKEL (reference sequence). V dropped 5 bases and J dropped 3 bases, with 18 bases sitting between them. CDR3 length: 16 amino acids. This chain's CDR3 is CASSGLGGGITDTQYF. Written as DNA, the CDR3 is TGTGCCAGCAGCGGGTTGGGGGGCGGTATAACAGATACGCAGTATTTT.

The V gene is TRBV6-5, the J gene TRBJ2-7; the D gene is possibly TRBD2 (5 bases). This CDR3 region has 13 residues. Germline CDR1 MNHEY, CDR2 SVGAGI. The germline V and J ends were trimmed by 5 bases and 7 bases, with 15 bases remaining between them. The DNA of the CDR3 is TGTGCCAGCAGTCCAGGCCCGGGATGGGAGCAGTACGTC. The encoded protein is CASSPGPGWEQYV.

This chain links TRBV15 with TRBJ2-3; D remains unclear. The germline CDR1 and CDR2 sequences are LNHNV and YYDKDF (reference sequence). V was cut by 8 bases and J by 7 bases, with 10 bases left in between. CDR3 length equals 11 residues. CDR3 protein: CATGTGHTQYF. Written as DNA, the CDR3 is TGTGCCACCGGAACTGGGCATACGCAGTATTTT. The full variable domain, in which reference TRBV15 and TRBJ2-3 provide the parts outside the CDR3, is DAMVIQNPRYQVTQFGKPVTLSCSQTLNHNVMYWYQQKSSQAPKLLFHYYDKDFNNEADTPDNFQSRRPNTSFCFLDIRSPGLGDTAMYLCATGTGHTQYFGPGTRLTVL.

This clonotype was counted between two and nine times. The rearrangement joins TRBV7-9 to TRBJ1-1; no reliable D call. This CDR3 is built from 13 residues. The V gene's germline CDR1 is SEHNR and CDR2 FQNEAQ (reference sequence). The ends were cut back, 7 bases at V and 6 bases at J, with 15 bases in the middle. CDR3 coding DNA: TGTGCCAGCATCAACGACGGGTCCCCTGAAGCTTTCTTT. This encodes CASINDGSPEAFF.

The rearrangement joins TRBV7-9 to TRBJ1-5, with a possible D match to TRBD1 (5 bases). CDR1 and CDR2 (germline): SEHNR, FQNEAQ (reference sequence). The ends were cut back, 4 bases at V and 2 bases at J, with 15 bases in the middle. The CDR3 spans 16 residues. In DNA form, the CDR3 reads TGTGCCAGCAGCTCCACATGGGAAGGGGGCAATCAGCCCCAGCATTTT. It specifies CASSSTWEGGNQPQHF.

This chain joins TRBV14 and TRBJ2-1; TRBD2 might be the D (6 bases). V lost 0 bases and J lost 4, with 10 bases in between. This CDR3 comprises 15 residues. CDR1 is SGHDN, CDR2 FVKESK, per germline. As DNA, the CDR3 is TGTGCCAGCAGCCAAGAGGGGGGACCGTACAATGAGCAGTTCTTC. Its translation is CASSQEGGPYNEQFF.

The gene calls are TRBV4-1 and TRBJ2-7; D remains ambiguous. CDR1 and CDR2 from the germline V gene are MGHRA and YSYEKL. V lost 2 bases, J lost 5 bases, and 13 bases lay in between. The CDR3 covers 14 residues. CDR3 amino acids: CASSQIGTTHEQYF. CDR3 sequence (DNA): TGCGCCAGCAGCCAAATCGGTACCACCCACGAGCAGTACTTC.

This clonotype was detected only once. The genes are TRBV20-1 and TRBJ2-1; no clear D. The V end was cut by 0 bases, the J end by 4 bases, with 13 bases between. The CDR3 has 15 amino acids. Germline V gene lookup returns CDR1 DFQATT and CDR2 SNEGSKA (reference sequence). The CDR3, as DNA: TGCAGTGCTAGAGATTACCCGGAACTGTACAATGAGCAGTTCTTC. Translating it yields CSARDYPELYNEQFF.

This sequence joins TRBV5-1 and TRBJ2-3; D tentatively fits TRBD1 or TRBD2 (5 bases each). The germline V gene has CDR1 SGHRS and CDR2 YFSETQ. V was shortened by 0 bases and J by 2 bases, with 7 bases between the two germline ends. The CDR3 extends over 14 amino acids. CDR3 DNA sequence: TGCGCCAGCAGCTTGGACGGGGCCACAGATACGCAGTATTTT. As protein: CASSLDGATDTQYF.

This clonotype was counted ten times or more. The chain is built from TRBV6-2 or TRBV6-3 and TRBJ2-1, with 8 bases aligning to TRBD2. This CDR3 contains 15 residues. Germline V lookup: CDR1 MNHEY, CDR2 SVGEGT. The trim removed 5 bases at V and 0 bases at J, leaving 3 bases unmatched. The CDR3 region has the DNA TGTGCCAGCAGTGCAACTAGCGGCTCCTACAATGAGCAGTTCTTC. As protein: CASSATSGSYNEQFF.

The rearrangement joins TRBV7-9 to TRBJ2-7; D is tentatively TRBD1 or TRBD2 (5 bases each). With 4 bases removed from V and 6 bases from J, the gap between germline ends came to 19 bases. The CDR3 is 15 amino acids. Germline V gives CDR1 SEHNR, CDR2 FQNEAQ (reference sequence). In DNA form, the CDR3 reads TGTGCCAGCAGCTCGCCGGGACGGCCCCGTCCCGAGCAGTACTTC. Translated: CASSSPGRPRPEQYF.

The table lists this clonotype with a few counts. The chain has TRBV7-6 and TRBJ1-2; D perhaps matches TRBD1 (5 bases). The V end was cut by 5 bases, the J end by 8 bases, with 30 bases between. CDR1 SGHVS and CDR2 FNYEAQ come from the germline V gene. CDR3 length: 18 residues. The CDR3 coding sequence is TGTGCCAGCAGCCCCTCGGCCTCCGGATCCGCAGGGAGGGACGGCTACACCTTC. Residues: CASSPSASGSAGRDGYTF.

This sequence joins TRBV20-1 and TRBJ2-7; D might be TRBD1 or TRBD2, each matching 5 bases. The germline gives CDR1 DFQATT, CDR2 SNEGSKA (reference sequence). There are 14 residues in the CDR3. V gave up 1 base and J gave up 2 bases, with 12 bases separating them. This CDR3 is CSARGRGETYEQYF. CDR3 coding DNA: TGCAGTGCTAGAGGAAGAGGGGAAACCTACGAGCAGTACTTC.

This sequence joins TRBV29-1 and TRBJ2-1; D call uncertain. The CDR3 is made up of 12 amino acids. CDR1 is SQVTM, CDR2 ANQGSEA, per germline. Trimming left V 4 bases short and J 6 bases short, with 10 bases between. For the CDR3, the DNA is TGCAGCGTTGTGGGCAGCGCCAATGAGCAGTTCTTC. Its translation: CSVVGSANEQFF.

V usage is TRBV4-1 and J usage is TRBJ1-3, with TRBD1 matching 10 bases. V dropped 0 bases and J dropped 0; count of bases not matched to a gene: 11. In germline, CDR1 is MGHRA, CDR2 YSYEKL. The CDR3 loop spans 20 amino acids. The CDR3 sequence is CASSQDSGTGATISGNTIYF. The CDR3 DNA is TGCGCCAGCAGCCAAGACTCCGGGACAGGGGCAACAATCTCTGGAAACACCATATATTTT.

V is TRBV27 and J is TRBJ2-3; the match to TRBD1 covers 9 bases. The V segment lost 3 bases and the J segment 5 bases; nucleotides outside the gene matches: 3. The CDR3 spans 14 residues. Germline-derived CDR1 and CDR2 are MNHEY and SMNVEV (reference sequence). The CDR3 sequence is CASSFTGGVDTQYF. The CDR3 DNA follows: TGTGCCAGCAGTTTCACAGGGGGCGTAGATACGCAGTATTTT.

The chain couples TRBV6-5 to TRBJ2-2, with 9 bases fitting TRBD1. V shed 2 bases, J shed 3 bases, and the junction held 7 bases outside the gene matches. The CDR3 is made up of 17 amino acids. CDR1 is MNHEY and CDR2 is SVGAGI in the germline V gene. CDR3 in DNA: TGTGCCAGCAGTTACCGTTCGGGACAGGGTTACACCGGGGAGCTGTTTTTT. It is translated as CASSYRSGQGYTGELFF.

This clonotype has more than one count but fewer than ten. The chain couples TRBV7-9 to TRBJ2-1; possibly TRBD2 for D (5 bases). The germline V and J ends were trimmed by 1 base and 2 bases, with 15 bases remaining between them. The V gene's germline CDR1 is SEHNR and CDR2 FQNEAQ (reference sequence). This CDR3 spans 17 amino acids. CDR3: CASSLEDGSPTYNEQFF. The DNA of the CDR3 is TGTGCCAGCAGCTTAGAAGATGGGAGTCCCACCTACAATGAGCAGTTCTTC.

This clonotype appeared a few times. J is TRBJ2-1 and V is TRBV24-1, with D perhaps TRBD2 (5 bases). The V and J ends lost 5 bases and 4 bases respectively, with 8 bases between them. In germline, CDR1 is KGHDR, CDR2 SFDVKD. The CDR3 consists of 13 residues. The CDR3 bases are TGTGCCACCAGTGGTGAGGGTTACAATGAGCAGTTCTTC. Translated, it gives CATSGEGYNEQFF.

The gene calls are TRBV19 and TRBJ2-1, with TRBD2 identical over 10 bases. This CDR3 contains 14 residues. J lost 7 bases, V lost 1 base, and 1 base had no gene match. From germline, CDR1 is LNHDA and CDR2 SQIVND (reference sequence). The CDR3 DNA reads as TGTGCCAGTAGTATAGGTAGCGGGAGGAATGAGCAGTTCTTC. It yields the protein CASSIGSGRNEQFF.

The chain carries TRBV5-1 and TRBJ2-5, with 7 nucleotides matching TRBD1. The length of the CDR3 is 14 residues. Germline lookup yields CDR1 SGHRS and CDR2 YFSETQ. With 0 bases clipped from V and 6 bases from J, the junction kept 5 bases outside the gene matches. In DNA, the CDR3 is TGCGCCAGCAGCTTGGTCGACAGGGAGCAGACCCAGTACTTC. Protein sequence: CASSLVDREQTQYF. The variable domain in full, with the rest retrieved from reference TRBV5-1 and TRBJ2-5, is KAGVTQTPRYLIKTRGQQVTLSCSPISGHRSVSWYQQTPGQGLQFLFEYFSETQRNKGNFPGRFSGRQFSNSRSEMNVSTLELGDSALYLCASSLVDREQTQYFGPGTRLLVL.

This clonotype was counted only a few times. The rearrangement uses TRBV7-2 and TRBJ1-2; TRBD1 is a possible D gene (5 bases). This CDR3 is built from 14 residues. Deletions cut 5 bases from V and 4 bases from J, with 14 bases between. The germline V gene encodes CDR1 SGHTA and CDR2 FQGNSA. The CDR3 bases are TGTGCCAGCAGCCCAGGCTTGGGGCTCTATGGCTACACCTTC. This codes for CASSPGLGLYGYTF.